This T cell receptor beta chain comes out of a study of cytomegalovirus exposure and HLA in healthy donors. The study's findings and limits: That first-cohort TCR clusters tended to co-occur in the 90 to 150 validation repertoires was found in a later analysis. Rarity marked most TCR sequences, yet some public TCRs occurred in many donors. The authors enumerated over 150 TCR beta chains as linked to cytomegalovirus.

The donors formed part of the roughly 120-subject validation cohort, distinct from the 666-subject first cohort. CDR1 is SGHTA and CDR2 is FQGNSA in the germline V gene. This CDR3 spans 16 amino acids. Trimming removed 4 bases from V and 0 bases from J; junction bases left unmatched: 2. Measured with immunoSEQ multiplex PCR; TCRdb has only the in-frame clones, and not every one. The sample has about 140,000 clones, about 80% seen once. Notes on this clone: Antigen: not known.

This clonotype was obtained from a man younger than 40 in good health and CMV-seropositive. This chain links TRBV7-2 with TRBJ2-2, with TRBD2 identical over 10 bases. The specimen sequenced was PBMCs. DNA for the CDR3: TGTGCCAGCAGCTCCGGACTAGCGGCGAACACCGGGGAGCTGTTTTTT. It encodes CASSSGLAANTGELFF.